Shown below are 16 T cell receptor beta chains from a single sample sequenced in a study of cytomegalovirus exposure and HLA in healthy donors. The PCR ran on 60 Vbeta and 13 Jbeta primers. TCRdb keeps only in-frame clones here, not all; method: immunoSEQ multiplex PCR. The sample records 130,000 or so clones, around 77% being singletons. The sequencing sample was made of PBMCs. The receptors here all came from a male donor in good health and CMV-seropositive.

The chain couples TRBV28 to TRBJ2-7, with 11 bases fitting TRBD1. The CDR3 loop spans 15 amino acids. Germline loops: CDR1 MDHEN, CDR2 SYDVKM. V shed 4 bases and J 7 bases; nucleotides not matched to a gene: 9. The CDR3, as DNA: TGTGCCAGCAGTTGGCTTGGACAGGGGGCGCGGGAGCAGTACTTC. It codes for CASSWLGQGAREQYF.

The V call is TRBV2, the J call TRBJ2-5; 9 nucleotides agree with TRBD2. The better agreement between TRBJ2-7 and the DNA end casts doubt on the J call. Germline CDR1 reads SNHLY; CDR2 reads FYNNEI. The CDR3 covers 16 residues. CDR3 coding DNA: TGTGCCAGCAGTGAATTGGCTAGCGGGGTGGGGGGCGAGCAGTACTTC. Translating it yields CASSELASGVGGEQYF.

This sequence joins TRBV7-2 and TRBJ2-2; 7 bases are a match to TRBD2. V dropped 4 bases and J dropped 4; count of bases not matched to a gene: 9. The CDR3 covers 16 residues. Germline values: CDR1 SGHTA, CDR2 FQGNSA. CDR3 amino acids: CASSSPGLPVTGELFF. The CDR3 coding sequence is TGTGCCAGCAGCTCCCCGGGACTACCCGTCACCGGGGAGCTGTTTTTT.

The rearrangement uses TRBV7-9 and TRBJ1-2; 10 bases map to TRBD1. The germline CDR1 and CDR2 sequences are SEHNR and FQNEAQ (reference sequence). After removal of 6 bases from V and 2 bases from J, the junction contained 9 bases not matched to a gene. The CDR3 sequence is 16 residues long. Here the CDR3 reads CASSISRDRGNYGYTF. The CDR3 DNA is TGTGCCAGCAGTATATCTCGGGACAGGGGAAACTATGGCTACACCTTC.

Comment on this clone: An end of the junction differs from the germline gene, which may be a read error. The V gene is TRBV7-6, the J gene TRBJ2-6; 7 positions match TRBD2. The CDR3 covers 16 residues. Germline assignment: CDR1 SGHVS and CDR2 FNYEAQ. The CDR3 DNA follows: TGTGCCAGCAGCTTACCGCGGGGGACCGGGGCCAACGGCCTGACTTTC. It translates to CASSLPRGTGANGLTF.

This chain joins TRBV6-5 and TRBJ1-1, with a weak D call TRBD1 (5 bases). Germline CDR1 and CDR2: MNHEY and SVGAGI. The length of the CDR3 is 12 residues. V gave up 7 bases and J gave up 1 base, with 7 bases separating them. CDR3 residues: CASNQGNTEAFF. The CDR3, as DNA: TGTGCCAGCAACCAGGGGAACACTGAAGCTTTCTTT.

The rearrangement uses TRBV6-5 and TRBJ2-7; 8 bases match TRBD2. This CDR3 contains 15 residues. The germline CDR1 and CDR2 sequences are MNHEY and SVGAGI. Trimming took 6 bases from V and 4 from J; bases not matched to a gene: 11. CDR3 amino acids: CASSLTSGTNYEQYF. The DNA for the CDR3 is TGTGCCAGCAGCCTTACTAGCGGCACAAATTACGAGCAGTACTTC.

This clone was seen only once. The chain links TRBV4-2 to TRBJ2-1, with 8 bases fitting TRBD2. The CDR3 extends over 17 amino acids. Germline loops: CDR1 LGHNA, CDR2 YNFKEQ. V shed 0 bases and J 4 bases; nucleotides not matched to a gene: 8. The CDR3 DNA is TGTGCCAGCAGCCAAGATGTTGGTGGCGGGAGGTACAATGAGCAGTTCTTC. Amino acids: CASSQDVGGGRYNEQFF.

V is TRBV5-1 and J is TRBJ2-3; perhaps TRBD1 as D (5 bases). V dropped 4 bases and J dropped 2 bases, with 5 bases sitting between them. The CDR3 totals 12 residues. Germline V gives CDR1 SGHRS, CDR2 YFSETQ. The CDR3 loop is CASSGATDTQYF. The CDR3 DNA is TGCGCCAGCAGCGGGGCCACAGATACGCAGTATTTT.

The CDR3 DNA follows: TGTGCCAGTAATAGCGCGGACAGTATCGTGAGTGGCTACACCTTC. This translates into CASNSADSIVSGYTF. The chain carries TRBV19 and TRBJ1-2; TRBD1 is a possible D gene (6 bases). The V and J ends lost 7 bases and 7 bases respectively, with 22 bases between them. The CDR3 sequence is 15 residues long. CDR1 and CDR2 (germline): LNHDA, SQIVND (reference sequence).

This clone occurred once. The gene calls are TRBV19 and TRBJ1-3; tentative D call: TRBD1 (5 bases). Germline CDR1 is LNHDA and CDR2 is SQIVND (reference sequence). The CDR3 runs 15 residues. The germline V and J ends were trimmed by 2 bases and 2 bases, with 10 bases remaining between them. This CDR3 reads CASSISAGPGNTIYF. The CDR3 nucleotides read TGTGCCAGTAGTATATCGGCAGGGCCTGGAAACACCATATATTTT.

This clone was counted a single time. This sequence joins TRBV6-5 and TRBJ1-5; 8 bases match TRBD1. This CDR3 is 15 amino acids long. The trim removed 6 bases at V and 2 bases at J, leaving 6 bases unmatched. Germline CDR1 reads MNHEY; CDR2 reads SVGAGI. DNA for the CDR3: TGTGCCAGCAGCCTTGGACAGGGACGCAATCAGCCCCAGCATTTT. This codes for CASSLGQGRNQPQHF.

This clone was observed once. This sequence joins TRBV6-6 and TRBJ1-2; no reliable D call. Germline values: CDR1 MNHNY, CDR2 SVGAGI (reference sequence). This CDR3 region has 15 residues. The V end was cut by 7 bases, the J end by 3 bases, with 18 bases between. CDR3 nucleotide sequence: TGTGCCAGCACTCCCACCCGGGGTTGGGACTATGGCTACACCTTC. Amino acids: CASTPTRGWDYGYTF.

The gene calls are TRBV7-2 and TRBJ2-1; D is perhaps TRBD2 (6 bases). The ends were cut back, 1 base at V and 6 bases at J, with 7 bases in the middle. Germline V gene sequence: CDR1 SGHTA, CDR2 FQGNSA. CDR3 size: 13 residues. The CDR3 protein is CASSLVGGNEQFF. Written as DNA, the CDR3 is TGTGCCAGCAGCTTAGTGGGGGGCAATGAGCAGTTCTTC.

The chain combines TRBV7-9 with TRBJ2-7; 7 positions match TRBD1. Looked up from germline, CDR1 is SEHNR and CDR2 is FQNEAQ (reference sequence). This CDR3 is 18 amino acids long. Losses at the gene ends were 2 bases for V and 1 base for J; bases not matched to a gene: 14. The CDR3 nucleotides read TGTGCCAGCAGCTTAACGCCGGGACAGCGTAATTTTTCCTACGAGCAGTACTTC. Translating gives CASSLTPGQRNFSYEQYF.

The chain couples TRBV28 to TRBJ2-7, with 7 bases that match TRBD1. The ends lost 5 bases at V and 6 bases at J; junction bases unmatched: 4. Germline V gives CDR1 MDHEN, CDR2 SYDVKM. CDR3 length equals 12 residues. CDR3 nucleotides: TGTGCCAGCAGTATACAGGGGATCGAGCAGTACTTC. Translating gives CASSIQGIEQYF.